This record looks at one T cell receptor (beta chain) sequence and its context. The antigen remains unidentified. These data are taken from a study of cytomegalovirus exposure and HLA in healthy donors. Findings and caveats of the study: A further, later analysis showed that HLA-associated TCR beta chains (compared with equally common others) were more clonally expanded.

Healthy bone marrow donors made up the donors. At the time of sampling, donors were nominally healthy, though unrecorded immune exposures were likely. The PCR had 60 Vbeta and 13 Jbeta primers. The data were produced by immunoSEQ multiplex PCR, yet TCRdb's version contains in-frame clones alone and is incomplete. The specimen's table records around 210,000 clones. Trimming removed 4 bases from V and 7 bases from J; junction bases left unmatched: 9. Germline V gene lookup returns CDR1 MNHNY and CDR2 SVGAGI (reference sequence). The CDR3 covers 15 residues. This chain links TRBV6-6 with TRBJ2-7; the match to TRBD2 covers 11 bases. The TCR originated in a young woman in good health and CMV-seropositive. The source material was PBMCs. This chain's CDR3 is CASSFFSGGASEQYF. CDR3 bases: TGTGCCAGCAGTTTCTTTAGCGGGGGGGCCAGTGAGCAGTACTTC.